A single sample is the source of the 32 T cell receptor beta chains below, sequenced in a study of blood T cell repertoires in COVID-19. Method: immunoSEQ multiplex PCR; TCRdb's copy keeps in-frame clones and lacks some. The sample has approximately 94,000 clones, about 90% seen once; the top ten hold 7% to 9.5%. The material sequenced was peripheral blood. These receptors came from a man younger than 45 in a cohort sampled during active COVID-19.

The count of this clone is one. V is TRBV28 and J is TRBJ1-5, with a tentative D call TRBD1 (5 bases). The CDR3 has 17 residues. Between the trimmed V and J ends, which lost 3 bases and 0 bases, there was a span of 15 bases. Germline loops: CDR1 MDHEN, CDR2 SYDVKM. The CDR3 here is CASSFPTGGHSNQPQHF. CDR3 DNA: TGTGCCAGCAGTTTCCCCACCGGTGGACATAGCAATCAGCCCCAGCATTTT.

The genes are TRBV3-1 (or the pseudogene TRBV3-2) and TRBJ1-3; D perhaps matches TRBD1 (5 bases). V dropped 0 bases and J dropped 2 bases, with 8 bases sitting between them. This CDR3 is built from 15 residues. Germline CDR1 and CDR2: LGHDT and YNNKEL (reference sequence). The CDR3 DNA sequence: TGTGCCAGCAGCCAAGACACGACAGCTGGAAACACCATATATTTT. Its translation is CASSQDTTAGNTIYF.

The chain employs TRBV24-1 and TRBJ1-1, with 8 bases identical to TRBD1. The CDR3 is 14 amino acids. With V trimmed by 4 bases and J by 4 bases, 4 bases remained unmatched. Germline V gene sequence: CDR1 KGHDR, CDR2 SFDVKD. The CDR3 is CATSEAGGITEAFF. For the CDR3, the DNA is TGTGCCACCAGTGAAGCAGGGGGCATCACTGAAGCTTTCTTT.

This chain connects TRBV6-2 or TRBV6-3 to TRBJ1-1; D call uncertain. The CDR3 extends over 13 amino acids. V dropped 5 bases and J dropped 10 bases, with 17 bases sitting between them. From germline, CDR1 is MNHEY and CDR2 SVGEGT. This CDR3 reads CASSRGLLGGAFF. The CDR3 DNA follows: TGTGCCAGCAGTCGAGGACTGCTCGGTGGAGCTTTCTTT.

This chain joins TRBV5-5 and TRBJ2-3; D may be TRBD2 (7 bases). In germline, CDR1 is SGHKS, CDR2 YYEKEE (reference sequence). The CDR3 extends over 16 amino acids. V lost 6 bases to trimming and J lost 4 bases, with 21 bases between them. This chain's CDR3 is CASNVRRGGPADTQYF. DNA of the CDR3: TGTGCCAGCAACGTGCGTAGGGGGGGGCCCGCAGATACGCAGTATTTT.

This clone came up a few times. V usage is TRBV19 and J usage is TRBJ1-5; TRBD1 matches 12 bases. The CDR3 totals 15 residues. V shed 6 bases, J shed 9 bases, and the junction held 9 bases outside the gene matches. The germline V gene encodes CDR1 LNHDA and CDR2 SQIVND (reference sequence). For the CDR3, the DNA is TGTGCCAGTAGGCCACCGGGACAGGGGGCTAGGCCCCAGCATTTT. Protein product: CASRPPGQGARPQHF. Filled out from reference TRBV19 and TRBJ1-5, the complete variable domain reads DGGITQSPKYLFRKEGQNVTLSCEQNLNHDAMYWYRQDPGQGLRLIYYSQIVNDFQKGDIAEGYSVSREKKESFPLTVTSAQKNPTAFYLCASRPPGQGARPQHFGDGTRLSIL.

The chain joins TRBV9 to TRBJ2-3; the D gene is possibly TRBD2 (5 bases). V gave up 4 bases and J gave up 4 bases, with 19 bases separating them. Germline CDR1 and CDR2: SGDLS and YYNGEE. The CDR3 length is 16 residues. The DNA for the CDR3 is TGTGCCAGCAGCTCCCGGGGAGCCGGTGGCGCAGATACGCAGTATTTT. Translation gives CASSSRGAGGADTQYF. Filled out from reference TRBV9 and TRBJ2-3, the complete variable domain reads DSGVTQTPKHLITATGQRVTLRCSPRSGDLSVYWYQQSLDQGLQFLIQYYNGEERAKGNILERFSAQQFPDLHSELNLSSLELGDSALYFCASSSRGAGGADTQYFGPGTRLTVL.

This chain uses TRBV7-9 with TRBJ1-1; no clear D. CDR3 length equals 12 residues. Germline V gene lookup returns CDR1 SEHNR and CDR2 FQNEAQ (reference sequence). V was trimmed by 7 bases and J by 7 bases, leaving 13 bases between them. The CDR3 DNA sequence: TGTGCCAGCACATCCGGGAGATATGAAGCTTTCTTT. Its protein product is CASTSGRYEAFF. Filled out from reference TRBV7-9 and TRBJ1-1, the complete variable domain reads DTGVSQNPRHKITKRGQNVTFRCDPISEHNRLYWYRQTLGQGPEFLTYFQNEAQLEKSRLLSDRFSAERPKGSFSTLEIQRTEQGDSAMYLCASTSGRYEAFFGQGTRLTVV.

The sample holds a few counts of this clone. V gene TRBV13 combines with J gene TRBJ2-3; 10 bases are a match to TRBD2. Losses at the gene ends were 2 bases for V and 5 bases for J; bases not matched to a gene: 7. Germline V gene sequence: CDR1 PRHDT, CDR2 FYEKMQ (reference sequence). CDR3 length equals 16 residues. Written as DNA, the CDR3 is TGTGCCAGCAGCTTACGAGCGGGGGGGCCTGGAGATACGCAGTATTTT. Translation: CASSLRAGGPGDTQYF. Combining the CDR3 with reference TRBV13 and TRBJ2-3 gives the whole variable domain AAGVIQSPRHLIKEKRETATLKCYPIPRHDTVYWYQQGPGQDPQFLISFYEKMQSDKGSIPDRFSAQQFSDYHSELNMSSLELGDSALYFCASSLRAGGPGDTQYFGPGTRLTVL.

This chain uses TRBV19 with TRBJ1-1, with TRBD1 matching 9 bases. Germline-derived CDR1 and CDR2 are LNHDA and SQIVND (reference sequence). The CDR3 has 14 amino acids. The V and J ends lost 5 bases and 6 bases, in that order; junction bases with no gene match: 7. The CDR3 DNA is TGTGCCAGTAGTGCCCTACAGGGGGCATCTGAAGCTTTCTTT. Translated, it gives CASSALQGASEAFF.

This clone was counted a few times. The chain carries TRBV4-1 and TRBJ2-7, with D possibly being TRBD2 (7 bases). CDR1 and CDR2 (germline): MGHRA, YSYEKL. The CDR3 contains 18 residues. V was trimmed by 0 bases and J by 1 base, leaving 19 bases between them. CDR3 DNA: TGCGCCAGCAGCCAAGACGATAGGGAGGGACACATATCCTACGAGCAGTACTTC. As protein: CASSQDDREGHISYEQYF.

The rearrangement joins TRBV7-9 to TRBJ2-7; 8 bases align to TRBD1. This CDR3 region has 13 residues. Germline loops: CDR1 SEHNR, CDR2 FQNEAQ (reference sequence). The trim removed 6 bases at V and 5 bases at J, leaving 6 bases unmatched. In DNA, the CDR3 is TGTGCCAGCAGGAAGACAGGGGTGGACGAGCAGTACTTC. Amino acids: CASRKTGVDEQYF.

The CDR3 nucleotides read TGCGCCAGCAGCCAAGATGGCCCCGGGGAGCTGTTTTTT. Protein product: CASSQDGPGELFF. The V gene is TRBV4-3, the J gene TRBJ2-2; D is uncertain. Between the trimmed V and J ends, which lost 0 bases and 6 bases, there was a span of 5 bases. The CDR3 has 13 residues. In germline, CDR1 is LGHNA, CDR2 YSLEER.

The rearrangement joins TRBV7-6 to TRBJ1-1; a possible D gene is TRBD1 (5 bases). This CDR3 is built from 15 residues. Per germline, CDR1 SGHVS and CDR2 FNYEAQ. The V and J ends lost 5 bases and 4 bases respectively, with 17 bases between them. CDR3 bases: TGTGCCAGCAGCCCGCCCCCCGGGGGTGGCACTGAAGCTTTCTTT. Its translation is CASSPPPGGGTEAFF.

The chain uses TRBV5-1 and TRBJ2-7; TRBD1 matches at 9 bases. From germline, CDR1 is SGHRS and CDR2 YFSETQ. CDR3 size: 17 residues. The junction had 16 bases not matched to a gene; V was cut back by 4 bases and J by 5 bases. The CDR3 sequence: CASSQKIRDRDLHEQYF. CDR3 coding DNA: TGCGCCAGCAGCCAAAAGATCCGGGACAGGGACCTCCACGAGCAGTACTTC.

This chain connects TRBV19 to TRBJ1-1, with TRBD1 as a possible D gene (5 bases). V shed 6 bases and J shed 1 base, with 18 bases lying between them. This CDR3 has 16 amino acids. CDR1 and CDR2 (germline): LNHDA, SQIVND (reference sequence). CDR3 residues: CASSPPYRSGNTEAFF. In nucleotides, the CDR3 is TGTGCCAGTAGCCCTCCGTACAGGTCCGGGAACACTGAAGCTTTCTTT.

The chain carries TRBV24-1 and TRBJ2-7; 9 bases fit TRBD1. With 4 bases clipped from V and 2 bases from J, the junction kept 11 bases outside the gene matches. The CDR3 loop spans 17 amino acids. Germline lookup yields CDR1 KGHDR and CDR2 SFDVKD. CDR3 in DNA: TGTGCCACCAGTGACCATAAACAGGGGGCTCGGACCTACGAGCAGTACTTC. Amino acid sequence: CATSDHKQGARTYEQYF.

This chain connects TRBV5-6 to TRBJ2-7, with 8 bases aligning to TRBD2. Germline lookup yields CDR1 SGHDT and CDR2 YYEEEE. J lost 4 bases, V lost 4 bases, and 4 bases had no gene match. The CDR3 runs to 13 residues. Here the CDR3 DNA reads TGTGCCAGCAGCCTGGGACTAGGTTACGAGCAGTACTTC. Amino acid sequence: CASSLGLGYEQYF.

V and J are TRBV29-1 and TRBJ2-3; weak D call: TRBD2 (6 bases). Trimming pared 5 bases from V and 2 bases from J, leaving 11 bases between. Germline V CDR1 and CDR2: SQVTM, ANQGSEA. This CDR3 region has 13 residues. CDR3 in amino acids: CSVKRVLTDTQYF. CDR3 nucleotides: TGCAGCGTTAAGCGGGTCCTCACAGATACGCAGTATTTT.

The CDR3 loop reads CASSPYGTSSSYEQYF. The CDR3 region has the DNA TGTGCCAGCTCACCATACGGGACTAGCAGCTCCTACGAGCAGTACTTC. The V and J genes are TRBV18 and TRBJ2-7; 9 bases line up with TRBD2. The germline CDR1 and CDR2 sequences are KGHSH and LQKENI. The length of the CDR3 is 16 residues. The J segment lost 0 bases and the V segment lost 2 bases, leaving 5 bases of the junction unmatched. Supplemented by reference TRBV18 and TRBJ2-7, the full variable domain reads NAGVMQNPRHLVRRRGQEARLRCSPMKGHSHVYWYRQLPEEGLKFMVYLQKENIIDESGMPKERFSAEFPKEGPSILRIQQVVRGDSAAYFCASSPYGTSSSYEQYFGPGTRLTVT.

The V and J genes are TRBV23-1 and TRBJ1-1, with 7 bases lining up with TRBD1. TRBV23-1 is an ORF for which the function is uncertain. This CDR3 region has 17 residues. The V gene end was trimmed by 9 bases and the J gene end by 5 bases; junction bases not matched to a gene: 21. The CDR3: CARVNRGGRGLRTEAFF. For the CDR3, the DNA is TGCGCCAGAGTAAATCGGGGGGGAAGGGGGCTCAGGACTGAAGCTTTCTTT.

The J gene is TRBJ2-5, the V gene TRBV7-2, with TRBD2 matching 16 bases. This CDR3 region has 15 residues. V gave up 11 bases and J gave up 1 base; unmatched junction bases: 4. The germline V gene encodes CDR1 SGHTA and CDR2 FQGNSA. As DNA, the CDR3 is TGTGCCGGGGGACTAGCGGGGGGGCCCCAAGAGACCCAGTACTTC. Translated: CAGGLAGGPQETQYF.

The CDR3 nucleotides read TGTGCCAGCAGCCGGGACTGGATGAGCACAGATACGCAGTATTTT. Translating gives CASSRDWMSTDTQYF. This chain links TRBV11-3 with TRBJ2-3; D perhaps matches TRBD2 (6 bases). The V end lost 5 bases, the J end lost 0 bases, and 12 bases lay between the germline ends. Germline V lookup: CDR1 SGHNT, CDR2 YENEEA. The CDR3 is made up of 15 amino acids. The complete variable domain, with remaining parts taken from reference TRBV11-3 and TRBJ2-3, reads EAGVVQSPRYKIIEKKQPVAFWCNPISGHNTLYWYLQNLGQGPELLIRYENEEAVDDSQLPKDRFSAERLKGVDSTLKIQPAELGDSAVYLCASSRDWMSTDTQYFGPGTRLTVL.

The chain uses TRBV4-2 and TRBJ1-2, with D unresolved. This CDR3 spans 13 amino acids. V was cut by 3 bases and J by 3 bases, with 8 bases left in between. CDR1 and CDR2 from the germline V gene are LGHNA and YNFKEQ. Here the CDR3 reads CASSHIADYGYTF. The CDR3 coding sequence is TGTGCCAGCAGCCACATTGCGGACTATGGCTACACCTTC.

The chain recombines TRBV5-4 with TRBJ1-4, with 9 bases matching TRBD1. From germline, CDR1 is SGHNT and CDR2 YYREEE (reference sequence). Losses at the gene ends were 4 bases for V and 4 bases for J; bases not matched to a gene: 5. CDR3 size: 15 residues. Here the CDR3 reads CASSPGQGGNEKLFF. CDR3 in DNA: TGTGCCAGCAGCCCGGGACAGGGAGGTAATGAAAAACTGTTTTTT. Variable domain in full (rest from reference TRBV5-4 and TRBJ1-4): ETGVTQSPTHLIKTRGQQVTLRCSSQSGHNTVSWYQQALGQGPQFIFQYYREEENGRGNFPPRFSGLQFPNYSSELNVNALELDDSALYLCASSPGQGGNEKLFFGSGTQLSVL.

This chain links TRBV5-5 with TRBJ2-3; perhaps TRBD2 as D (5 bases). The CDR3 covers 15 residues. V lost 2 bases, J lost 0 bases, and 10 bases lay in between. Germline loops: CDR1 SGHKS, CDR2 YYEKEE (reference sequence). Here the CDR3 reads CASSLDGKSTDTQYF. CDR3 in DNA: TGTGCCAGCAGCTTAGACGGGAAGAGCACAGATACGCAGTATTTT.

V is TRBV19 and J is TRBJ1-4, with D tentatively TRBD1 (6 bases). V was trimmed by 3 bases and J by 8 bases, leaving 16 bases between them. Germline values: CDR1 LNHDA, CDR2 SQIVND (reference sequence). The CDR3 is 15 residues long. Here the CDR3 reads CASSMGGGSGEKLFF. The DNA for the CDR3 is TGTGCCAGTAGTATGGGCGGGGGCTCGGGAGAAAAACTGTTTTTT.

This clone appeared a few times. The chain couples TRBV19 to TRBJ2-7; 8 nucleotides align to TRBD1. CDR1 is LNHDA and CDR2 is SQIVND in the germline V gene (reference sequence). The junction had 10 bases not matched to a gene; V was cut back by 3 bases and J by 6 bases. The CDR3 length is 15 residues. This CDR3 is CASSIGWGQALEQYF. Written as DNA, the CDR3 is TGTGCCAGTAGTATTGGTTGGGGACAGGCCCTCGAGCAGTACTTC.

V and J are TRBV18 and TRBJ2-7; D gene uncertain. Trimming pared 3 bases from V and 5 bases from J, leaving 14 bases between. Germline CDR1 and CDR2: KGHSH and LQKENI. The CDR3 is 14 residues long. CDR3 residues: CASSPVQQPNEQYF. The CDR3 DNA follows: TGTGCCAGCTCACCGGTACAGCAGCCGAACGAGCAGTACTTC.

This chain uses TRBV7-2 with TRBJ1-2; D perhaps matches TRBD1 (5 bases). This CDR3 is 17 amino acids long. Trimming removed 1 base at V and 3 bases at J, with 18 bases between. The germline V gene encodes CDR1 SGHTA and CDR2 FQGNSA. The chain's CDR3 is CASSLVSGLAGHYGYTF. The DNA for the CDR3 is TGTGCCAGCAGCTTAGTATCGGGACTCGCGGGGCACTATGGCTACACCTTC.

J is TRBJ1-1 and V is TRBV25-1; 7 bases match TRBD1. Trimming removed 2 bases from V and 6 bases from J; junction bases left unmatched: 9. Germline CDR1 reads MGHDK; CDR2 reads SYGVNS. CDR3 length: 15 residues. CDR3 sequence (DNA): TGTGCCAGCAGTGAAACGCAGGGGGACGTCGCTGAAGCTTTCTTT. Residues: CASSETQGDVAEAFF.

The chain joins TRBV6-1 to TRBJ2-1; 7 nucleotides line up with TRBD1. After removal of 4 bases from V and 7 bases from J, the junction contained 10 bases not matched to a gene. CDR1 and CDR2 (germline): MNHNS, SASEGT. This CDR3 comprises 15 residues. CDR3 bases: TGTGCCAGCAGTGGAGCAGGGACAGCTAGGAATGAGCAGTTCTTC. This gives the protein CASSGAGTARNEQFF.